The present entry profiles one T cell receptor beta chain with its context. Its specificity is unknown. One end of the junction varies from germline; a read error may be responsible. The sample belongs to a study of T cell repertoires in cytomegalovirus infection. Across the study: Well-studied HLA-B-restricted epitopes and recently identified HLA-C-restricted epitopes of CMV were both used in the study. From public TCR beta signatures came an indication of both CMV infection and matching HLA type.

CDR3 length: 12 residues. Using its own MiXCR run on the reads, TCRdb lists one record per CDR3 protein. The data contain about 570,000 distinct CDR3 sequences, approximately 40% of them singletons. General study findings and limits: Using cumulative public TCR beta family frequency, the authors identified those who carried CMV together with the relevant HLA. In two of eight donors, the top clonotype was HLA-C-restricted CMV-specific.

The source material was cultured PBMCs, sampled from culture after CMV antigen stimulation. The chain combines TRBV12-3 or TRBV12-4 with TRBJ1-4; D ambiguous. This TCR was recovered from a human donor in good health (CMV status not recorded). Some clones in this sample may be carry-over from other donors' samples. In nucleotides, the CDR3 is TGTGCCAGCAGTTCATCGACCGGAAAACTGTCTTTT. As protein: CASSSSTGKLSF.